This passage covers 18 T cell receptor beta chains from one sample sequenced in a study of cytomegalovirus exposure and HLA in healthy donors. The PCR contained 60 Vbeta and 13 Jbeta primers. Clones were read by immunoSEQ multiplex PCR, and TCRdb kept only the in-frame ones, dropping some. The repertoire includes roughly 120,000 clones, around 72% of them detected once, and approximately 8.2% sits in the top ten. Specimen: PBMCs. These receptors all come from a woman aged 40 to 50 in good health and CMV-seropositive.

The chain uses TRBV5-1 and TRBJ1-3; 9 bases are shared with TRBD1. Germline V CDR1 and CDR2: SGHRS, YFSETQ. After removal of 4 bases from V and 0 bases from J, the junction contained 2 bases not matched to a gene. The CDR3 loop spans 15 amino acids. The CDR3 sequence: CASSPGQGSGNTIYF. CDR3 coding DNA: TGCGCCAGCAGCCCGGGACAGGGCTCTGGAAACACCATATATTTT.

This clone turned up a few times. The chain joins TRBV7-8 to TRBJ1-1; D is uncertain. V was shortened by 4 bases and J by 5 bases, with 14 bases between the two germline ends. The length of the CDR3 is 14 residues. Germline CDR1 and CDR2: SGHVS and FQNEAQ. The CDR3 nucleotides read TGTGCCAGCAGCTCAGTAGACTTGCGAACTGAAGCTTTCTTT. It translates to CASSSVDLRTEAFF.

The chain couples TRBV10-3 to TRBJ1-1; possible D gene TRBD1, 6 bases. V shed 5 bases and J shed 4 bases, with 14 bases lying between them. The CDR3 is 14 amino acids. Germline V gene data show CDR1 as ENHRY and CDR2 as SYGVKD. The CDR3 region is CAISTGFGATEAFF. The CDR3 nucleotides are TGTGCCATCAGTACAGGGTTTGGGGCCACTGAAGCTTTCTTT.

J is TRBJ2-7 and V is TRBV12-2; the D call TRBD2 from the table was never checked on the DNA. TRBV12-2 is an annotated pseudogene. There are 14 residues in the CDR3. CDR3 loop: CASRPCHTPYEQYF. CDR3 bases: TGTGCAAGTCGCCCTTGCCATACTCCCTACGAGCAGTACTTC.

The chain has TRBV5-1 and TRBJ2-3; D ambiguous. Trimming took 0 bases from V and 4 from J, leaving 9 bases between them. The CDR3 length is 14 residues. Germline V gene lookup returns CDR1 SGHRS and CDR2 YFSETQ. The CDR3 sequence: CASSLDSSSDTQYF. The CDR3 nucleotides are TGCGCCAGCAGCTTGGATAGCAGCTCAGATACGCAGTATTTT.

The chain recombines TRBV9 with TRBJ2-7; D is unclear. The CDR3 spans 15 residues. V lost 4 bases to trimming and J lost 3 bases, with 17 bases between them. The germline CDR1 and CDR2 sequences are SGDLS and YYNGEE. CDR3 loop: CASSYSYKSVYEQYF. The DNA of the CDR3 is TGTGCCAGCAGCTATAGCTATAAGTCAGTCTACGAGCAGTACTTC.

The chain's CDR3 is CASIGTDNYGYTF. In DNA form, the CDR3 reads TGCGCCAGCATAGGGACAGACAACTATGGCTACACCTTC. The genes are TRBV5-1 and TRBJ1-2; 7 bases are a match to TRBD1. V lost 6 bases and J lost 2; bases outside the gene matches: 4. Germline CDR1 SGHRS, CDR2 YFSETQ. The CDR3 has 13 residues.

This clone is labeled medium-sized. The CDR3 loop is CASSQGLQGSTEAFF. CDR3 DNA sequence: TGCGCCAGCAGCCAAGGCCTCCAGGGGAGCACTGAAGCTTTCTTT. The chain links TRBV4-3 to TRBJ1-1, with D perhaps matching TRBD1 (6 bases). The V and J ends lost 1 base and 4 bases respectively, with 13 bases between them. CDR3 length: 15 residues. Germline loops: CDR1 LGHNA, CDR2 YSLEER.

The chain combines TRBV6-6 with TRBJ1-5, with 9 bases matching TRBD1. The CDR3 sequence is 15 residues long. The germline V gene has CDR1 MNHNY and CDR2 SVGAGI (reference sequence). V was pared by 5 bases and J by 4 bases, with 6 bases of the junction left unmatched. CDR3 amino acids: CASSLSGQGNQPQHF. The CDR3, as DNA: TGTGCCAGCAGTCTCTCGGGACAGGGTAATCAGCCCCAGCATTTT.

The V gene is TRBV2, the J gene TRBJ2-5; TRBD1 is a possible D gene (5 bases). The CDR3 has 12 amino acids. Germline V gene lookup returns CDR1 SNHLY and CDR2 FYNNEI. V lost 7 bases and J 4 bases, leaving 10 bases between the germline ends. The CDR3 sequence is CASMGQGETQYF. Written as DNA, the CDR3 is TGTGCCAGCATGGGGCAAGGAGAGACCCAGTACTTC.

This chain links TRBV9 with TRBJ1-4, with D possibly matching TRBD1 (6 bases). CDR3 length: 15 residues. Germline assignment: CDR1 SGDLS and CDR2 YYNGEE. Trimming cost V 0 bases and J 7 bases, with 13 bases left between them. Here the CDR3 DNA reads TGTGCCAGCAGCGTAGCCGGGACAAAAACTGAAAAACTGTTTTTT. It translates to CASSVAGTKTEKLFF.

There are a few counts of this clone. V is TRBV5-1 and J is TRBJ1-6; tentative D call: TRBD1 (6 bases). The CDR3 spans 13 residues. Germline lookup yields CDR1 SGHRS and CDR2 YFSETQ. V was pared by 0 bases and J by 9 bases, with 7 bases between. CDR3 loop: CASSLAGASPLHF. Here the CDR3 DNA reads TGCGCCAGCAGCTTGGCAGGGGCTTCACCCCTCCACTTT.

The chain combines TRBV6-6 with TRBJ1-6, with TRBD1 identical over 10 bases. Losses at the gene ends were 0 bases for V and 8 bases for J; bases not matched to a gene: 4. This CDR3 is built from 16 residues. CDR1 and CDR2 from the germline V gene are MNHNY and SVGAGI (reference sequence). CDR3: CASSYSGTGDDSPLHF. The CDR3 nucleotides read TGTGCCAGCAGTTACTCAGGGACAGGGGACGATTCACCCCTCCACTTT.

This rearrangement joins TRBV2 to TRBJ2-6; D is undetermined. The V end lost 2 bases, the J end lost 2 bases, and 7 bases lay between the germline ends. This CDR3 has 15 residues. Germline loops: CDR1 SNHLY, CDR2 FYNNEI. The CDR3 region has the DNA TGTGCCAGCAGTGAATTGGAGCCTGGGGCCAACGTCCTGACTTTC. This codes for CASSELEPGANVLTF. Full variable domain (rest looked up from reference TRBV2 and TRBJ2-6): EPEVTQTPSHQVTQMGQEVILRCVPISNHLYFYWYRQILGQKVEFLVSFYNNEISEKSEIFDDQFSVERPDGSNFTLKIRSTKLEDSAMYFCASSELEPGANVLTFGAGSRLTVL.

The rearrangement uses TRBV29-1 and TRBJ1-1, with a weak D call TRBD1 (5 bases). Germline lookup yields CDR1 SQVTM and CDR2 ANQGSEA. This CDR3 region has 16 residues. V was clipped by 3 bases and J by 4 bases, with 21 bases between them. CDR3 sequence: CSVDRYGGGSGTEAFF. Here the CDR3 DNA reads TGCAGCGTTGACCGCTATGGGGGGGGTAGTGGCACTGAAGCTTTCTTT.

CDR3 in amino acids: CASSARDRGSAFF. CDR3 in DNA: TGTGCCAGCAGTGCCCGGGACAGGGGTTCAGCTTTCTTT. This chain joins TRBV2 and TRBJ1-1, with 10 bases fitting TRBD1. This CDR3 comprises 13 residues. CDR1 is SNHLY and CDR2 is FYNNEI in the germline V gene. Trimming cost V 4 bases and J 10 bases; bases outside gene matches: 6.

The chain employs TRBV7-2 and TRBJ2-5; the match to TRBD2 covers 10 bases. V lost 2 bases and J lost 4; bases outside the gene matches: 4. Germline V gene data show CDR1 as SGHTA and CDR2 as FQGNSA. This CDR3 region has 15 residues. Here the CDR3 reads CASSLQRGGGETQYF. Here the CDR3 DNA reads TGTGCCAGCAGCTTACAGCGGGGGGGAGGAGAGACCCAGTACTTC.

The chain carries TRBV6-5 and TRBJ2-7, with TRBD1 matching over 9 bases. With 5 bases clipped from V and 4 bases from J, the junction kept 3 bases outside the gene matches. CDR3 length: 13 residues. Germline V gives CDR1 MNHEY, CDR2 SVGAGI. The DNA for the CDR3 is TGTGCCAGCAGTCGACAGGGGGTATACGAGCAGTACTTC. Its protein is CASSRQGVYEQYF.